This is a list of T cell receptor beta chains from one sample in a study of blood T cell repertoires in COVID-19. The repertoire was sequenced with immunoSEQ multiplex PCR; TCRdb's copy has only in-frame clones and lacks some. Counted here are roughly 110,000 clones, roughly 80% occurring once; the ten biggest clones make up 11% to 15%. Source material: peripheral blood. Source of these receptors: a woman aged 55-70 years with acute or convalescent COVID-19. CDR3s leave out the opening cysteine and the closing phenylalanine or tryptophan.

TRBJ2-7 | TRBV6-5 | ASTEPPPKY
TRBJ1-5 | TRBV19 | ASSTRTSSGQPQH
TRBJ1-4 | TRBV3-1/TRBV3-2 | ASSPFQGINEKLF
TRBJ1-1 | TRBV29-1 | SVLRGDTEAF
TRBJ1-4 | TRBV4-2 | ASSQAEGFATNEKLF
TRBJ1-5 | TRBV19 | ASKRGPTSNQPQH
TRBJ2-1 | TRBV3-1/TRBV3-2 | ASSPTSGAYNEQF
TRBJ2-6 | TRBV7-9 | ASSLTRAPGSGANVLT
TRBJ2-1 | TRBV10-3 | AIRALAGEGEQF
TRBJ1-3 | TRBV10-3 | AISDPARAGNTIY
TRBJ2-2 | TRBV3-1/TRBV3-2 | ASSRPGQVNTGELF
TRBJ2-5 | TRBV11-2 | ASSLGDRGRRQETQY
TRBJ2-7 | TRBV19 | ASSRPGGRTYEQY
TRBJ1-3 | TRBV2 | ASSEQGTGNTIY
TRBJ2-4 | TRBV29-1 | SVEAGNIQY
TRBJ2-3 | TRBV9 | ASSTRTGNTDTQY
TRBJ2-3 | TRBV6-4 | ASSETSGGRTQY